The present entry profiles one T cell receptor beta chain with its context. This entry is derived from a study of cytomegalovirus exposure and HLA in healthy donors. The CDR3 is made up of 15 amino acids. Germline CDR1 reads ENHRY; CDR2 reads SYGVKD. V lost 2 bases, J lost 7 bases, and 15 bases lay in between. Both 60 Vbeta primers and 13 Jbeta primers went into the PCR. The assay was immunoSEQ multiplex PCR, and TCRdb's table has in-frame clones only and misses some. This sample carries under 200,000 clones, around 80% of them seen once, and the ten largest clones take roughly 2.1%. This TCR derives from a man aged 18 to 30 in good health and CMV-seronegative. Material: PBMCs. The chain links TRBV10-3 to TRBJ2-1; D perhaps matches TRBD1 (5 bases). DNA for the CDR3: TGTGCCATCAGTGAGGGCGAAGCCAGGGTGAATGAGCAGTTCTTC. As protein: CAISEGEARVNEQFF.